The clone carrying this T cell receptor (beta chain) is judged medium-sized. The data derive from a study of blood T cell repertoires in COVID-19. The wider study: Samples taken during acute and convalescent COVID-19 were collected in the United States, Italy and Spain. PBMCs, B-cell-depleted T cells, or T cells were the source of the cDNA or gDNA that made up the material.

V lost 0 bases, J lost 8 bases, and 11 bases lay in between. The length of the CDR3 is 14 residues. Germline-derived CDR1 and CDR2 are MNHEY and SVGEGT. In the original processing: From reference gene primer amplification, estimates of nucleated cell counts were derived. TCRdb's table, derived via immunoSEQ multiplex PCR, lists solely in-frame clones and lacks some. V, J and clone size are those of that table, while D and trimming were read from the DNA. This table has some 15,000 clones, under 85% appearing once. Material: peripheral blood. The chain joins TRBV6-2 or TRBV6-3 to TRBJ2-4, with D unresolved. The receptor's source is a man in his sixties with acute or convalescent COVID-19. The CDR3 spells CASSYSSKFDIQYF. CDR3 in DNA: TGTGCCAGCAGTTACTCGAGCAAGTTTGACATTCAGTACTTC.